These 18 T cell receptor beta chains were sequenced from one sample in a study of regulatory T cells in long-lasting Graves disease. The TCR beta library used iRepertoire HTBI primers with Arm-PCR amplification of CDR3. TCRdb called the multiplex PCR reads again in MiXCR, with one record for every CDR3 protein. In the table there are some 370,000 distinct CDR3 sequences, 20% of which are singletons. Time point specified: persistent/refractory GD, antithyroid drugs over 5 years with positive TRAb. Construction of the TCR library relied on RNA isolated from PBMCs. This specimen consisted of peripheral blood mononuclear cells (PBMCs), obtained when the disease was refractory, from a patient treated with antithyroid drugs. These receptors all stem from a female donor with Graves disease.

This clonotype has a count of ten or more. This chain connects TRBV7-2 to TRBJ2-5; TRBD2 might be the D (6 bases). The CDR3 has 15 residues. CDR1 is SGHTA, CDR2 FQGNSA, per germline. The V end was cut by 2 bases, the J end by 5 bases, with 15 bases between. CDR3 sequence: CASSLWIRERETQYF. In DNA form, the CDR3 reads TGTGCCAGCAGCTTATGGATACGGGAGCGGGAGACCCAGTACTTC.

This clonotype was seen ten or more times. The chain couples TRBV7-2 to TRBJ1-1; D unclear. Trimming shortened V by 1 base and J by 5 bases, and 8 bases separated the two germline ends. Germline CDR1 reads SGHTA; CDR2 reads FQGNSA. CDR3 length: 13 amino acids. The CDR3 region has the DNA TGTGCCAGCAGCTTAGGGGGTGAGACTGAAGCTTTCTTT. Encoded protein: CASSLGGETEAFF.

The chain is built from TRBV4-1 and TRBJ2-7; TRBD1 matches at 11 bases. V lost 1 base and J lost 3; bases outside the gene matches: 5. Germline lookup yields CDR1 MGHRA and CDR2 YSYEKL. This CDR3 contains 16 residues. In nucleotides, the CDR3 is TGCGCCAGCAGCCAAGTTTTGGGACAGGGGGTCTACGAGCAGTACTTC. Protein: CASSQVLGQGVYEQYF.

This clonotype showed up many times. The chain is built from TRBV6-5 and TRBJ2-5; TRBD1 agrees at 9 bases. The trim removed 4 bases at V and 5 bases at J, leaving 8 bases unmatched. Germline values: CDR1 MNHEY, CDR2 SVGAGI. The CDR3 contains 15 residues. The CDR3 DNA follows: TGTGCCAGCAGTTGGGGACAGGGTCTTCGGGAGACCCAGTACTTC. Amino acid sequence: CASSWGQGLRETQYF.

The genes are TRBV20-1 and TRBJ2-7; maybe TRBD2 (6 bases). Germline lookup yields CDR1 DFQATT and CDR2 SNEGSKA (reference sequence). The CDR3 contains 13 residues. Deletions cut 3 bases from V and 5 bases from J, with 14 bases between. CDR3: CSARAPGLNEQYF. As DNA, the CDR3 is TGCAGTGCTAGGGCCCCGGGACTGAACGAGCAGTACTTC.

In its sample, this clonotype was seen many times. The DNA of the CDR3 is TGTGCCAGCAGTTTAAGACTCTCCGGCAATCAGCCCCAGCATTTT. This gives the protein CASSLRLSGNQPQHF. J is TRBJ1-5 and V is TRBV2; D gene ambiguous. The length of the CDR3 is 15 residues. Deletions cut 5 bases from V and 2 bases from J, with 13 bases between. The germline gives CDR1 SNHLY, CDR2 FYNNEI.

In its sample, this clonotype was seen many times. This chain uses TRBV28 with TRBJ1-5; TRBD1 is a possible D gene (5 bases). CDR3 length equals 14 residues. Germline loops: CDR1 MDHEN, CDR2 SYDVKM. The V gene lost 6 bases and the J gene lost 4 bases, with 13 bases spanning the gap. The CDR3 is CASSQGVVNQPQHF. The CDR3, as DNA: TGTGCCAGCAGCCAAGGGGTAGTAAATCAGCCCCAGCATTTT.

The V and J genes are TRBV2 and TRBJ2-5, with D possibly being TRBD2 (6 bases). CDR3 length: 16 amino acids. Germline lookup yields CDR1 SNHLY and CDR2 FYNNEI. Trimming removed 7 bases at V and 4 bases at J, with 22 bases between. The DNA for the CDR3 is TGTGCCAGCAACGGACTACCCGCCGTATTAGGAGAGACCCAGTACTTC. As protein: CASNGLPAVLGETQYF.

This clonotype was counted between two and nine times. The CDR3 sequence is CASSQVGLAGWFSSGANVLTF. The CDR3 region has the DNA TGTGCCAGCAGCCAAGTCGGTCTAGCGGGGTGGTTCAGCTCTGGGGCCAACGTCCTGACTTTC. The gene calls are TRBV14 and TRBJ2-6; TRBD2 matches 9 bases. V dropped 1 base and J dropped 0; count of bases not matched to a gene: 13. The CDR3 extends over 21 amino acids. CDR1 is SGHDN and CDR2 is FVKESK in the germline V gene.

This clonotype was detected ten times or more. The chain combines TRBV12-3 or TRBV12-4 with TRBJ2-7, with D perhaps TRBD1 or TRBD2 (6 bases each). The CDR3 is 14 residues long. V was shortened by 4 bases and J by 5 bases, with 15 bases between the two germline ends. The CDR3 coding sequence is TGTGCCAGCAGTTCGGGGGCCACAGTCCACGAGCAGTACTTC. Protein sequence: CASSSGATVHEQYF.

The sample holds many counts of this clonotype. The rearrangement links TRBV2 to TRBJ1-1; possibly TRBD1 for D (5 bases). V dropped 3 bases and J dropped 0 bases, with 8 bases sitting between them. Germline V gene data show CDR1 as SNHLY and CDR2 as FYNNEI. The CDR3 has 14 residues. The CDR3 loop is CASSDPGLNTEAFF. Here the CDR3 DNA reads TGTGCCAGCAGTGACCCGGGGCTGAACACTGAAGCTTTCTTT. Based on the CDR3 plus reference TRBV2 and TRBJ1-1, the full variable domain is EPEVTQTPSHQVTQMGQEVILRCVPISNHLYFYWYRQILGQKVEFLVSFYNNEISEKSEIFDDQFSVERPDGSNFTLKIRSTKLEDSAMYFCASSDPGLNTEAFFGQGTRLTVV.

The chain is built from TRBV9 and TRBJ2-5; 8 bases line up with TRBD2. Germline loops: CDR1 SGDLS, CDR2 YYNGEE. This CDR3 has 16 amino acids. The V gene end was trimmed by 0 bases and the J gene end by 5 bases; junction bases not matched to a gene: 9. CDR3: CASSVAGAGVIETQYF. CDR3 sequence (DNA): TGTGCCAGCAGCGTAGCTGGAGCGGGAGTTATTGAGACCCAGTACTTC.

The chain employs TRBV5-5 and TRBJ1-1; TRBD1 is a possible D gene (5 bases). Trimming pared 5 bases from V and 4 bases from J, leaving 12 bases between. This CDR3 has 13 residues. CDR1 and CDR2 from the germline V gene are SGHKS and YYEKEE (reference sequence). Here the CDR3 DNA reads TGTGCCAGCAGACAAGACAGTATCACTGAAGCTTTCTTT. Translation gives CASRQDSITEAFF.

This clonotype has only a few counts. The CDR3 region is CASSLNRRRGYTF. DNA of the CDR3: TGTGCCAGCAGTTTAAACAGGCGGCGGGGCTACACCTTC. The chain recombines TRBV27 with TRBJ1-2, with a weak D call TRBD1 (5 bases). Trimming shortened V by 2 bases and J by 8 bases, and 12 bases separated the two germline ends. The CDR3 has 13 residues. From germline, CDR1 is MNHEY and CDR2 SMNVEV (reference sequence).

Many counts were recorded for this clonotype. The J gene is TRBJ2-7, the V gene TRBV2, with TRBD1 matching 8 bases. This CDR3 contains 15 residues. V was clipped by 9 bases and J by 1 base; unmatched bases: 11. Germline lookup yields CDR1 SNHLY and CDR2 FYNNEI. This CDR3 reads CASNRDRSLSYEQYF. CDR3 DNA: TGTGCCAGTAACCGGGACAGGAGCTTATCCTACGAGCAGTACTTC.

The chain couples TRBV6-1 to TRBJ2-7; 8 nucleotides align to TRBD2. CDR3 length: 14 amino acids. The germline gives CDR1 MNHNS, CDR2 SASEGT. The V segment lost 3 bases and the J segment 2 bases; nucleotides outside the gene matches: 3. The CDR3 nucleotides are TGTGCCAGCAGTGAGACTAGCGTCACCTACGAGCAGTACTTC. The encoded protein is CASSETSVTYEQYF.

The chain couples TRBV7-2 to TRBJ2-7; no reliable D call. The germline V gene encodes CDR1 SGHTA and CDR2 FQGNSA. This CDR3 is 14 amino acids long. Deletions cut 5 bases from V and 4 bases from J, with 15 bases between. The CDR3 loop is CASSLWAKEYEQYF. The DNA for the CDR3 is TGTGCCAGCAGCCTGTGGGCTAAGGAGTACGAGCAGTACTTC.

Only a few counts were recorded for this clonotype. The chain employs TRBV6-5 and TRBJ2-7; TRBD1 matches at 7 bases. V gave up 2 bases and J gave up 3 bases; unmatched junction bases: 4. The germline CDR1 and CDR2 sequences are MNHEY and SVGAGI. The CDR3 spans 14 residues. In DNA form, the CDR3 reads TGTGCCAGCAGTTACGCAGGGGGTCTCTACGAGCAGTACTTC. Its translation is CASSYAGGLYEQYF.